These 29 T cell receptor beta chains were sequenced from one sample in a study of T and B cells in COVID-19 patients (dated by TCRdb to about 2020). TCRdb lists the instrument as Illumina MiSeq. Multiplex PCR with BIOMED2 TRB-A/B primer pools was used to amplify the TRB rearrangements. The raw public data were reprocessed by TCRdb itself: fastp quality trimming at Q25, MiXCR clonotype calling, in-frame beta chains only. Each CDR3 protein appears once, grouped with its most common genes and DNA. The sample yields some 14,000 distinct CDR3 sequences; 28% were counted once. Clones ranked in the top ten supply almost 7% of the sample. Genomic DNA extracted from blood was used in amounts of about 240-550 ng for amplification of TRB repertoires. Sample: blood. These receptors came from a human donor who had recovered from COVID-19.

This clonotype counts as medium-sized. V and J are TRBV18 and TRBJ2-2, with a weak D call TRBD1 (5 bases). Germline assignment: CDR1 KGHSH and CDR2 LQKENI. CDR3 length: 15 residues. Trimming pared 2 bases from V and 1 base from J, leaving 8 bases between. The CDR3 DNA reads TGTGCCAGCTCACCAACCAGGGTGAACACCGGGGAGCTGTTTTTT. This encodes CASSPTRVNTGELFF.

By sample fraction, this clonotype is medium-sized. The chain links TRBV6-5 to TRBJ2-7; possibly TRBD2 for D (5 bases). V was cut by 4 bases and J by 3 bases, with 10 bases left in between. CDR1 and CDR2 from the germline V gene are MNHEY and SVGAGI. The CDR3 spans 13 residues. CDR3 loop: CASSSTGIYEQYF. The CDR3 DNA reads TGTGCCAGCAGTTCCACCGGGATCTACGAGCAGTACTTC.

This clonotype has ten or more counts. J is TRBJ1-6 and V is TRBV6-6, with 8 nucleotides matching TRBD1. CDR3 length: 14 residues. Germline CDR1 reads MNHNY; CDR2 reads SVGAGI (reference sequence). The ends lost 7 bases at V and 9 bases at J; junction bases unmatched: 8. CDR3 in amino acids: CASTPGTGSSPLHF. Written as DNA, the CDR3 is TGTGCCAGCACCCCCGGGACAGGATCTTCACCCCTCCACTTT.

This clonotype was detected ten times or more. V gene TRBV5-5 combines with J gene TRBJ1-5; D is uncertain. Germline CDR1 and CDR2: SGHKS and YYEKEE (reference sequence). Deletions cut 1 base from V and 5 bases from J, with 4 bases between. The CDR3 is 12 amino acids. CDR3 bases: TGTGCCAGCAGCTTGCTAGATCAGCCCCAGCATTTT. Translation gives CASSLLDQPQHF.

By share, this clonotype counts as medium-sized. CDR3 sequence reads: CAWGPELSGANVLTF. CDR3 bases: TGTGCCTGGGGACCAGAGCTCTCTGGGGCCAACGTCCTGACTTTC. The chain couples TRBV30 to TRBJ2-6; D is unresolved. Germline CDR1 GTSNPN, CDR2 SVGIG (reference sequence). Trimming removed 5 bases from V and 0 bases from J, with 11 bases in between. There are 15 residues in the CDR3.

Relative to its sample, this clonotype is medium-sized. Written as DNA, the CDR3 is TGCAGCGTTGACGGCCTAGGACAGGACGAGCAGTACTTC. Protein: CSVDGLGQDEQYF. The V and J genes are TRBV29-1 and TRBJ2-7; TRBD1 matches at 7 bases. The J segment lost 5 bases and the V segment lost 3 bases, leaving 7 bases of the junction unmatched. CDR3 length equals 13 residues. CDR1 is SQVTM, CDR2 ANQGSEA, per germline.

Sample share makes this clonotype medium-sized. The CDR3: CAWSVRLGYTF. In nucleotides, the CDR3 is TGTGCCTGGAGTGTACGGCTTGGCTACACCTTC. The chain carries TRBV30 and TRBJ1-2; D remains ambiguous. This CDR3 is 11 amino acids long. CDR1 and CDR2 (germline): GTSNPN, SVGIG (reference sequence). Trimming removed 0 bases at V and 7 bases at J, with 6 bases between.

J is TRBJ2-7 and V is TRBV7-6; 10 bases align to TRBD1. The junction had 9 bases not matched to a gene; V was cut back by 3 bases and J by 7 bases. CDR3 length: 15 amino acids. The germline gives CDR1 SGHVS, CDR2 FNYEAQ. Here the CDR3 reads CASSFSGTGAEEQYF. CDR3 nucleotide sequence: TGTGCCAGCAGCTTTTCCGGGACAGGGGCGGAGGAGCAGTACTTC.

This chain joins TRBV28 and TRBJ1-5; unclear D gene. The CDR3 runs to 15 residues. Germline values: CDR1 MDHEN, CDR2 SYDVKM. V was cut by 7 bases and J by 4 bases, with 17 bases left in between. The CDR3 region has the DNA TGTGCCAGCACCGAATACACGGCGGGGAATCAGCCCCAGCATTTT. Translation: CASTEYTAGNQPQHF.

In its sample, this clonotype is medium-sized (0.01 to 0.1%). The rearrangement uses TRBV6-5 and TRBJ2-3; TRBD2 matches at 8 bases. The CDR3 runs 16 residues. Germline V CDR1 and CDR2: MNHEY, SVGAGI. The junction had 8 bases not matched to a gene; V was cut back by 4 bases and J by 2 bases. The CDR3 DNA follows: TGTGCCAGCAGTTCCAGCGGGGGAAGAGCCACAGATACGCAGTATTTT. This encodes CASSSSGGRATDTQYF.

This clonotype was counted only a few times. This rearrangement joins TRBV24-1 to TRBJ2-2; a weak D match, TRBD1 (6 bases). Trimming shortened V by 3 bases and J by 5 bases, and 6 bases separated the two germline ends. This CDR3 region has 13 residues. The V gene's germline CDR1 is KGHDR and CDR2 SFDVKD. The DNA of the CDR3 is TGTGCCACCAGTGATCAGGGGACCGGGGAGCTGTTTTTT. Its translation: CATSDQGTGELFF.

This clonotype turned up a few times. CDR3 in DNA: TGTGCCACCAGGAGGGTGGGTCTCTATGGCTACACCTTC. Translation gives CATRRVGLYGYTF. The V call is TRBV27, the J call TRBJ1-2; D ambiguous. The CDR3 runs to 13 residues. The V gene's germline CDR1 is MNHEY and CDR2 SMNVEV (reference sequence). Trimming shortened V by 10 bases and J by 4 bases, and 16 bases separated the two germline ends.

CDR3 coding DNA: TGTGCCACCGAAGGACAGGGGGTATCCACTGAGCAGTTCTTC. It encodes CATEGQGVSTEQFF. The rearrangement links TRBV24-1 to TRBJ2-1, with 10 bases that match TRBD1. CDR1 and CDR2 (germline): KGHDR, SFDVKD. The CDR3 length is 14 residues. The V segment lost 9 bases and the J segment 9 bases; nucleotides outside the gene matches: 10.

Written as DNA, the CDR3 is TGTGCCAGCAGTAGTTATCCCGATCAGCCCCAGCATTTT. Translation: CASSSYPDQPQHF. The rearrangement links TRBV6-1 to TRBJ1-5; no firm D call. The germline V and J ends were trimmed by 5 bases and 5 bases, with 10 bases remaining between them. Germline V gene sequence: CDR1 MNHNS, CDR2 SASEGT. The CDR3 is 13 residues long.

The genes are TRBV20-1 and TRBJ2-7; tentatively, D is TRBD2 (7 bases). The CDR3 is 15 residues long. The germline V gene has CDR1 DFQATT and CDR2 SNEGSKA (reference sequence). V gave up 2 bases and J gave up 5 bases, with 19 bases separating them. This CDR3 reads CSARPWPGGWDEQYF. CDR3 nucleotides: TGCAGTGCTAGACCATGGCCGGGGGGCTGGGACGAGCAGTACTTC.

This clonotype has a handful of counts. The genes are TRBV7-6 and TRBJ2-4; weak D call: TRBD2 (7 bases). The germline gives CDR1 SGHVS, CDR2 FNYEAQ. The V gene lost 1 base and the J gene lost 2 bases, with 15 bases spanning the gap. The CDR3 totals 17 residues. The CDR3 nucleotides are TGTGCCAGCAGCTTAGGAACAGGGAGGGGGTCCAAAAACATTCAGTACTTC. This gives the protein CASSLGTGRGSKNIQYF.

This clonotype is medium-sized (0.01 to 0.1%) by share. CDR3 bases: TGTGCCAGCAGCTTAGAGGGCAGGGGTGGCACCGGGGAGCTGTTTTTT. Protein sequence: CASSLEGRGGTGELFF. The chain links TRBV7-6 to TRBJ2-2, with D possibly TRBD1 on 6 matching bases. Trimming stripped 1 base from V and 4 bases from J, with 13 bases between. CDR3 size: 16 residues. The germline V gene encodes CDR1 SGHVS and CDR2 FNYEAQ.

The chain has TRBV5-6 and TRBJ2-7, with D perhaps TRBD2 (5 bases). V lost 8 bases and J 1 base, leaving 13 bases between the germline ends. Germline values: CDR1 SGHDT, CDR2 YYEEEE. The CDR3 sequence is 13 residues long. The DNA of the CDR3 is TGTGCCAGTAGCGCCAAGGAGTCCTACGAGCAGTACTTC. Its protein is CASSAKESYEQYF.

This clonotype has ten or more counts. The V and J genes are TRBV6-5 and TRBJ1-1, with TRBD1 matching 7 bases. V lost 2 bases, J lost 5 bases, and 11 bases stayed unmatched. Germline loops: CDR1 MNHEY, CDR2 SVGAGI. The CDR3 is 16 residues long. CDR3 amino acids: CASSYLQGSRKTEAFF. CDR3 bases: TGTGCCAGCAGTTACCTACAGGGGTCGCGAAAAACTGAAGCTTTCTTT.

This clonotype was detected ten times or more. The chain carries TRBV5-4 and TRBJ2-7, with a weak D call TRBD1 (5 bases). Looked up from germline, CDR1 is SGHNT and CDR2 is YYREEE (reference sequence). V was trimmed by 5 bases and J by 6 bases, leaving 15 bases between them. This CDR3 is built from 13 residues. CDR3 sequence: CASRVGQGGEQYF. In DNA, the CDR3 is TGTGCCAGCAGAGTTGGCCAGGGTGGCGAGCAGTACTTC. Full variable domain (remainder filled in from reference TRBV5-4 and TRBJ2-7): ETGVTQSPTHLIKTRGQQVTLRCSSQSGHNTVSWYQQALGQGPQFIFQYYREEENGRGNFPPRFSGLQFPNYSSELNVNALELDDSALYLCASRVGQGGEQYFGPGTRLTVT.

The table lists this clonotype with a few counts. The chain is built from TRBV6-6 and TRBJ1-2; no clear D gene. The germline CDR1 and CDR2 sequences are MNHNY and SVGAGI (reference sequence). The CDR3 is 13 residues long. V lost 6 bases and J lost 8, with 16 bases in between. The CDR3 is CASSPGPIGGYTF. DNA for the CDR3: TGTGCCAGCAGCCCCGGGCCCATCGGGGGCTACACCTTC.

The CDR3 nucleotides read TGTGCCAGCAGTACAGGGGTTGGTGCTAATTCACCCCTCCACTTT. Protein product: CASSTGVGANSPLHF. The V call is TRBV6-1, the J call TRBJ1-6; 7 positions agree with TRBD1. From germline, CDR1 is MNHNS and CDR2 SASEGT. The trim removed 5 bases at V and 6 bases at J, leaving 7 bases unmatched. The CDR3 has 15 amino acids.

The J gene is TRBJ2-7, the V gene TRBV5-1; D might be TRBD1 (7 bases). This CDR3 is 13 amino acids long. Trimming stripped 6 bases from V and 6 bases from J, with 16 bases between. Germline values: CDR1 SGHRS, CDR2 YFSETQ. CDR3 loop: CASTDRQGGEQYF. CDR3 DNA sequence: TGCGCCAGCACCGATAGACAGGGAGGCGAGCAGTACTTC.

There are a few counts of this clonotype. The chain links TRBV5-4 to TRBJ1-1; the match to TRBD1 covers 12 bases. In germline, CDR1 is SGHNT, CDR2 YYREEE (reference sequence). The CDR3 runs to 18 residues. The V and J ends lost 1 base and 4 bases, in that order; junction bases with no gene match: 11. The CDR3 here is CASSLRAWDRGPPTEAFF. CDR3 bases: TGTGCCAGCAGCTTGCGGGCCTGGGACAGGGGGCCGCCCACTGAAGCTTTCTTT.

V and J are TRBV4-1 and TRBJ2-1; the match to TRBD2 covers 12 bases. This CDR3 has 18 residues. Trimming took 5 bases from V and 8 from J; bases not matched to a gene: 16. Germline-derived CDR1 and CDR2 are MGHRA and YSYEKL. CDR3: CASSSRLSSGRASDEQFF. The DNA for the CDR3 is TGCGCCAGCAGCAGTCGACTTTCTAGCGGGAGGGCCAGCGATGAGCAGTTCTTC.

This clonotype is medium-sized in the sample. The chain employs TRBV19 and TRBJ2-2; D call uncertain. V lost 3 bases and J 6 bases, leaving 17 bases between the germline ends. This CDR3 is built from 16 residues. Germline-derived CDR1 and CDR2 are LNHDA and SQIVND (reference sequence). The CDR3 spells CASSIARTIKAGELFF. CDR3 DNA sequence: TGTGCCAGTAGTATTGCAAGGACCATAAAGGCCGGGGAGCTGTTTTTT.

Ten or more counts support this clonotype. The chain combines TRBV12-3 or TRBV12-4 with TRBJ1-4, with D possibly matching TRBD1 (6 bases). The CDR3 runs to 16 residues. Trimming took 5 bases from V and 10 from J, leaving 23 bases between them. The CDR3 sequence is CASSTRGDMLGRKLFF. For the CDR3, the DNA is TGTGCCAGCAGTACCCGAGGGGACATGCTCGGTAGAAAACTGTTTTTT.

The CDR3 region is CASSLGQDYGYTF. In DNA, the CDR3 is TGTGCCAGCAGCTTGGGACAGGACTATGGCTACACCTTC. The V and J genes are TRBV7-9 and TRBJ1-2; 8 nucleotides match TRBD1. CDR3 length: 13 residues. Unmatched junction bases numbered 0, after V lost 3 bases and J lost 3 bases. Germline loops: CDR1 SEHNR, CDR2 FQNEAQ (reference sequence).

This clonotype has just a few counts. The CDR3 sequence is CASSADRGQYSEQFF. CDR3 in DNA: TGTGCCAGTAGTGCCGACAGGGGGCAATATAGTGAGCAGTTCTTC. The chain is built from TRBV19 and TRBJ2-1; TRBD1 aligns across 10 bases. The CDR3 extends over 15 amino acids. The V gene end was trimmed by 5 bases and the J gene end by 9 bases; junction bases not matched to a gene: 10. Germline V gives CDR1 LNHDA, CDR2 SQIVND (reference sequence). Combining the CDR3 with reference TRBV19 and TRBJ2-1 gives the whole variable domain DGGITQSPKYLFRKEGQNVTLSCEQNLNHDAMYWYRQDPGQGLRLIYYSQIVNDFQKGDIAEGYSVSREKKESFPLTVTSAQKNPTAFYLCASSADRGQYSEQFFGPGTRLTVL.